The 5 T cell receptor beta chains reported below all come from one sample, sequenced in a study of response to subunit inactivated influenza vaccine. Using its own MiXCR run on the RT-PCR reads, TCRdb lists one record per CDR3 protein. The table lists 500,000 to 750,000 distinct CDR3 sequences, 12% to 15% of them singletons. The sample consisted of PBMCs from blood, taken 11 to 12 days after vaccination. All receptors come from a man aged 50-60 years who received an inactivated influenza vaccine.

In its sample, this clonotype was seen a few times. The J gene is TRBJ2-5, the V gene TRBV4-1, with D maybe TRBD1 (5 bases). The CDR3 covers 15 residues. Trimming left V 0 bases short and J 4 bases short, with 12 bases between. From germline, CDR1 is MGHRA and CDR2 YSYEKL. The chain's CDR3 is CASSQDPRVGETQYF. The CDR3, as DNA: TGCGCCAGCAGCCAAGATCCCAGGGTAGGAGAGACCCAGTACTTC.

This clonotype was seen ten or more times. This rearrangement joins TRBV29-1 to TRBJ2-5, with D maybe TRBD1 (5 bases). Trimming took 6 bases from V and 4 from J, leaving 15 bases between them. The V gene's germline CDR1 is SQVTM and CDR2 ANQGSEA. This CDR3 has 13 residues. The CDR3 sequence: CSVAEWQGETQYF. For the CDR3, the DNA is TGCAGCGTAGCCGAGTGGCAGGGAGAGACCCAGTACTTC.

Only a few counts were recorded for this clonotype. This chain uses TRBV3-1 with TRBJ2-7; 8 nucleotides line up with TRBD1. With 1 base clipped from V and 0 bases from J, the junction kept 2 bases outside the gene matches. This CDR3 spans 15 amino acids. Germline V gene data show CDR1 as LGHDT and CDR2 as YNNKEL (reference sequence). For the CDR3, the DNA is TGTGCCAGCAGCCAAGGGACAGGGAGCTCCTACGAGCAGTACTTC. Amino acid sequence: CASSQGTGSSYEQYF.

The chain couples TRBV20-1 to TRBJ2-2; D might be TRBD1 (6 bases). The CDR3 runs to 15 residues. Trimming left V 5 bases short and J 5 bases short, with 18 bases between. Germline CDR1 and CDR2: DFQATT and SNEGSKA (reference sequence). The CDR3 here is CSAQSTGSWTGELFF. The CDR3 coding sequence is TGCAGTGCTCAATCGACAGGAAGTTGGACCGGGGAGCTGTTTTTT.

The CDR3 region is CASSTAVANYGYTF. Written as DNA, the CDR3 is TGTGCCAGTAGTACGGCGGTTGCTAACTATGGCTACACCTTC. This chain joins TRBV19 and TRBJ1-2; D gene ambiguous. The V and J ends lost 4 bases and 0 bases respectively, with 9 bases between them. The CDR3 covers 14 residues. Germline V gene lookup returns CDR1 LNHDA and CDR2 SQIVND (reference sequence). The variable domain in full, with the rest retrieved from reference TRBV19 and TRBJ1-2, is DGGITQSPKYLFRKEGQNVTLSCEQNLNHDAMYWYRQDPGQGLRLIYYSQIVNDFQKGDIAEGYSVSREKKESFPLTVTSAQKNPTAFYLCASSTAVANYGYTFGSGTRLTVV.